This is a list of T cell receptor beta chains from one sample in a study of radiation and T cells in renal cell carcinoma. TCRdb's copy holds only in-frame clones and misses some; the assay was immunoSEQ multiplex PCR. The sample lists 150,000 to 200,000 clones; roughly 90% were seen once. Sequenced here: blood, sampled from a patient whose treatment included radiotherapy and nephrectomy. These receptor sequences come from a woman aged 50 to 65 with renal cell carcinoma. Both conserved end residues are part of each CDR3. Part of the rows lack a size; the others show once, few, many or a class for expanded clones.

clone size | J gene | V gene | CDR3 protein
- | TRBJ1-2 | TRBV5-1 | CASSPGWREQGYTF
- | TRBJ1-2 | TRBV5-5 | CASSLWWTDNPVGGYTF
- | TRBJ1-1 | TRBV11-2 | CASSLRRGGNTEAFF
- | TRBJ1-6 | TRBV6-6 | CASSYSGNSPLHF
- | TRBJ1-1 | TRBV29-1 | CSVELPHTNTEAFF
few | TRBJ1-1 | TRBV29-1 | CSATNRATEAFF
- | TRBJ1-1 | TRBV29-1 | CSVAGRWGNTEAFF
few | TRBJ2-1 | TRBV9 | CASSPLASFYNEQFF
- | TRBJ2-2 | TRBV4-3 | CASSQNLQGEGELFF
- | TRBJ1-4 | TRBV9 | CASSGRGLEKLFF
- | TRBJ1-2 | TRBV7-8 | CASSSRGDRSNYGYTF
many | TRBJ1-3 | TRBV5-1 | CASSFSSSSGNTIYF
- | TRBJ1-2 | TRBV6-1 | CASSEGPNNYGYTF
once | TRBJ1-6 | TRBV6-1 | CASSETAVSYSPLHF
- | TRBJ2-5 | TRBV7-3 | CASSFGQGETQYF
- | TRBJ1-3 | TRBV5-1 | CASSRETAGNTIYF
- | TRBJ1-2 | TRBV2 | CASVFGGYTF
- | TRBJ2-7 | TRBV6-5 | CASGQGYEQYF
- | TRBJ2-5 | TRBV18 | CASSPGQAYQETQYF
- | TRBJ2-1 | TRBV4-3 | CASSQDTTLARGEQFF
once | TRBJ2-1 | TRBV7-2 | CASSLGPASGGYNEQFF
- | TRBJ2-7 | TRBV9 | CASSVGQGGYEQYF
- | TRBJ1-3 | TRBV6-5 | CASSTSGGSGNTIYF
- | TRBJ1-1 | TRBV6-6 | CASKLQPMLAEAFF
- | TRBJ2-7 | TRBV6-6 | CASSRLAGGPYEQYF
- | TRBJ1-2 | TRBV6-5 | CASSPFDGYTF
- | TRBJ2-7 | TRBV6-5 | CASTSGRAPLREQYF
- | TRBJ1-4 | TRBV6-6 | CATSNIGLNEKLFF
once | TRBJ2-7 | TRBV7-2 | CASRHDKSSYEQYF
once | TRBJ2-7 | TRBV7-9 | CASSLIPLGTSGSYEQYF
once | TRBJ1-4 | TRBV15 | CATSRDLQGAGEKLFF
few | TRBJ1-2 | TRBV30 | CAWSVRRRPNYGYTF
- | TRBJ2-7 | TRBV5-1 | CASSIGQGTEQYF
- | TRBJ1-1 | TRBV13 | CASSLLGYTEAFF
- | TRBJ1-6 | TRBV18 | CASSPSRTGKVSPLHF
- | TRBJ2-3 | TRBV6-5 | CASSSASSADTQYF
once | TRBJ1-4 | TRBV13 | CASSRTYEKLFF
once | TRBJ2-7 | TRBV23-1 | CASSHAKRGLPYEQYF
- | TRBJ2-3 | TRBV7-2 | CASSLYRGGSTDTQYF
- | TRBJ2-7 | TRBV2 | CASSELAGAAYGQYF
- | TRBJ1-1 | TRBV6-6 | CASKYNLRNGNTEAFF
- | TRBJ1-1 | TRBV25-1 | CASSADTGGTEAFF
- | TRBJ2-2 | TRBV5-1 | CASSSDSANTGELFF
few | TRBJ2-7 | TRBV7-2 | CASSYVGTGVYEQYF
- | TRBJ2-2 | TRBV2 | CASRRDRGNTGELFF
few | TRBJ1-6 | TRBV2 | CASSKVPFPGANSPLHF